One sample yielded the 4 T cell receptor beta chains listed below, sequenced in a study of shared clonotypes between healthy human individuals. Terminally differentiated effector memory CD45RA+ cells were excluded from the naive CD8 cells, which were CD45RO-negative and positively selected for CCR7. Libraries were prepared by immunoSEQ multiplex PCR; TCRdb keeps only in-frame clonotypes and omits some of them. The sample has approximately 720,000 clones; 90% to 95% are singletons. Source material: naive CD8+ T cells sorted from blood. These receptor sequences come from a man aged 25-40 years in good health.

This clone was counted a single time. This sequence joins TRBV9 and TRBJ2-4, with 15 bases identical to TRBD2. Trimming cost V 4 bases and J 0 bases; bases outside gene matches: 14. This CDR3 comprises 21 residues. Germline V CDR1 and CDR2: SGDLS, YYNGEE. CDR3 in DNA: TGTGCCAGCAGCCCAGGGACTAGCGGGAGGACCACCGGCATAGCCAAAAACATTCAGTACTTC. Translation gives CASSPGTSGRTTGIAKNIQYF.

The chain combines TRBV9 with TRBJ2-3; D unclear. In germline, CDR1 is SGDLS, CDR2 YYNGEE. V lost 0 bases, J lost 2 bases, and 10 bases lay in between. The CDR3 extends over 15 amino acids. In nucleotides, the CDR3 is TGTGCCAGCAGCGTAGGGCTAGTCAACACAGATACGCAGTATTTT. Protein sequence: CASSVGLVNTDTQYF. Combining the CDR3 with reference TRBV9 and TRBJ2-3 gives the whole variable domain DSGVTQTPKHLITATGQRVTLRCSPRSGDLSVYWYQQSLDQGLQFLIQYYNGEERAKGNILERFSAQQFPDLHSELNLSSLELGDSALYFCASSVGLVNTDTQYFGPGTRLTVL.

The chain couples TRBV28 to TRBJ2-5; D is possibly TRBD2 (5 bases). V was clipped by 8 bases and J by 2 bases, with 6 bases between them. The CDR3 has 11 residues. Germline-derived CDR1 and CDR2 are MDHEN and SYDVKM. The CDR3, as DNA: TGTGCCAGCGGACTTCAAGAGACCCAGTACTTC. Translating it yields CASGLQETQYF.

Comment on this clone: Other DNA sequences of this sample code for an identical CDR3. This chain joins TRBV9 and TRBJ2-7; TRBD2 matches 11 bases. The CDR3 is 15 residues long. Germline CDR1 SGDLS, CDR2 YYNGEE. The V and J ends lost 3 bases and 4 bases, in that order; junction bases with no gene match: 6. CDR3 nucleotides: TGTGCCAGCAGCGCCTCGGGGACTAGCGGATACGAGCAGTACTTC. This sequence encodes CASSASGTSGYEQYF.